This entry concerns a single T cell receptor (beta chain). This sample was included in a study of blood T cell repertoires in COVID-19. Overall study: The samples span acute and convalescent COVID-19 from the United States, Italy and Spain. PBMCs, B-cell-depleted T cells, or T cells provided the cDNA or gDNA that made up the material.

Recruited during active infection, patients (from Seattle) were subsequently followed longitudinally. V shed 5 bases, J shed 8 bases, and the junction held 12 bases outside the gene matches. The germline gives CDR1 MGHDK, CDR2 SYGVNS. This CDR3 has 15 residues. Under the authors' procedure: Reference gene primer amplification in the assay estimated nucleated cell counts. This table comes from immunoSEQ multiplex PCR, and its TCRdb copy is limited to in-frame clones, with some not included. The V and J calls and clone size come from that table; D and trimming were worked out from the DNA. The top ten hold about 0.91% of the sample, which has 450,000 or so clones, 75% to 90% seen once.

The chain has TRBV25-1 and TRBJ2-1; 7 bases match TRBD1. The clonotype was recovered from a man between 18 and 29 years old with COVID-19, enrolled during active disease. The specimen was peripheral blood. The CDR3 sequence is CASSFTSDRFDEQFF. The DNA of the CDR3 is TGTGCCAGCAGTTTCACCTCGGACAGGTTTGATGAGCAGTTCTTC. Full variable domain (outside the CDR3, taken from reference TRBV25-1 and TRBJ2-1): EADIYQTPRYLVIGTGKKITLECSQTMGHDKMYWYQQDPGMELHLIHYSYGVNSTEKGDLSSESTVSRIRTEHFPLTLESARPSHTSQYLCASSFTSDRFDEQFFGPGTRLTVL.